This TCR beta chain was obtained from a study of OX40 agonist ivuxolimab in advanced cancers. Overall study context: Ivuxolimab, an agonist antibody against OX40 (CD134), was given to patients. The dose-escalation cohort was approximately 85% male, with a mean age of around 60 years, ranging roughly 20 to 90.

Clones were read by immunoSEQ multiplex PCR, and TCRdb kept only the in-frame ones, dropping some. The sample has fewer than 70,000 clones; 87% are singletons. From germline, CDR1 is LNHNV and CDR2 YYDKDF (reference sequence). The junction had 3 bases not matched to a gene; V was cut back by 5 bases and J by 2 bases. The CDR3 is 16 amino acids. Of note for this clone: The target antigen is unknown.

On cycle 4 day 1 and cycle 7 day 1, as well as at baseline, blood was sampled. Study-level results: Among T cells, CD8+ cells averaged more expanded clones than CD4+ cells.

This sample comprised CD4+ or CD8+ T cells sorted from blood, obtained in a trial of the OX40 agonist ivuxolimab. The clonotype originates from an adult with an advanced solid tumor such as melanoma, head and neck, liver or kidney cancer. J is TRBJ2-7 and V is TRBV15, with TRBD2 matching 16 bases. CDR3 in DNA: TGTGCCACCAGCCCGGGACTAGCGGGAGGGCCCTACGAGCAGTACTTC. Encoded protein: CATSPGLAGGPYEQYF. The full variable domain, its missing parts supplied by reference TRBV15 and TRBJ2-7, is DAMVIQNPRYQVTQFGKPVTLSCSQTLNHNVMYWYQQKSSQAPKLLFHYYDKDFNNEADTPDNFQSRRPNTSFCFLDIRSPGLGDTAMYLCATSPGLAGGPYEQYFGPGTRLTVT.